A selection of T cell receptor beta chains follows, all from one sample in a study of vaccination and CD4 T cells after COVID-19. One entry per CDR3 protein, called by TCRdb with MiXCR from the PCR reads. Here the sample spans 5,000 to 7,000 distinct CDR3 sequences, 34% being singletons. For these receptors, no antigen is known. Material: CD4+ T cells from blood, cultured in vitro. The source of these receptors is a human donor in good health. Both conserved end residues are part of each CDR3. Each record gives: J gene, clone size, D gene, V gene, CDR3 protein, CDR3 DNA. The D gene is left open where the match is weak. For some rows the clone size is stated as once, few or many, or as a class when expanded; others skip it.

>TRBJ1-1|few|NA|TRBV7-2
CASSLNPRAKSEAFF
TGTGCCAGCAGCTTAAACCCCCGGGCCAAGTCTGAAGCTTTCTTT
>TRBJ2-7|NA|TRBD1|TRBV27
CASRTGVSYEQYF
TGTGCCAGCAGGACAGGGGTCTCCTACGAGCAGTACTTC
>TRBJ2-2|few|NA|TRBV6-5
CASSYAFPGPGELFF
TGTGCCAGCAGTTATGCTTTCCCAGGCCCCGGGGAGCTGTTTTTT
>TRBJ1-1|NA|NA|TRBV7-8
CASSVNKKNTEAFF
TGTGCCAGCAGCGTTAACAAGAAGAACACTGAAGCTTTCTTT
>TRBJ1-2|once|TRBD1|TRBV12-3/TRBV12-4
CASRLGTGIYTF
TGTGCCAGCAGACTAGGGACAGGAATCTACACCTTC
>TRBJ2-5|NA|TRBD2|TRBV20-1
CSARDGGAEETQYF
TGCAGTGCTAGAGACGGGGGGGCCGAAGAGACCCAGTACTTC
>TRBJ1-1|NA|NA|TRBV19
CASTALGQNTEAFF
TGTGCCAGTACCGCACTCGGGCAGAACACTGAAGCTTTCTTT
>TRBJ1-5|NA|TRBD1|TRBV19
CASSMGQPAGPQHF
TGTGCCAGTAGTATGGGACAGCCGGCGGGGCCCCAGCATTTT
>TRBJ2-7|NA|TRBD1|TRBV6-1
CASSGKDRAYEQYF
TGTGCCAGCAGTGGGAAGGACAGGGCCTACGAGCAGTACTTC
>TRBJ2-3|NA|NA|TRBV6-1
CASSATGNRDTQYF
TGTGCCAGCAGTGCAACAGGAAACCGAGATACGCAGTATTTT
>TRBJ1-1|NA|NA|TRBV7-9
CASSQTAYTEAFF
TGTGCCAGCAGTCAGACAGCTTACACTGAAGCTTTCTTT
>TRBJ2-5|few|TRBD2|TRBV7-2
CASSPGLAGIVQETQYF
TGTGCCAGCAGCCCGGGACTAGCGGGGATAGTACAAGAGACCCAGTACTTC
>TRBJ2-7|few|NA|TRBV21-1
CAGQGDPYSYEQYF
TGTGCCGGACAGGGGGACCCTTATTCCTACGAGCAGTACTTC
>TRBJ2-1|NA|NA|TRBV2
CASAPTVWDEQFF
TGTGCCAGCGCCCCCACGGTCTGGGATGAGCAGTTCTTC
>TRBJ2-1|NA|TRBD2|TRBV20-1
CSAGSAGGSFSNEQFF
TGCAGTGCTGGGTCCGCGGGGGGCTCTTTCTCCAATGAGCAGTTCTTC
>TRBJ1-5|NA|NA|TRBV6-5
CASSYGGVGRPQHF
TGTGCCAGCAGTTACGGGGGAGTTGGGCGGCCCCAGCATTTT
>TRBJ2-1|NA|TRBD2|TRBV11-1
CASSSGGFSYNEQFF
TGTGCCAGCAGCTCCGGGGGGTTTTCCTACAATGAGCAGTTCTTC
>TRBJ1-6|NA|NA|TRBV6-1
CASKPVIASSYNSPLHF
TGTGCCAGCAAACCCGTAATAGCGAGCTCCTATAATTCACCCCTCCACTTT
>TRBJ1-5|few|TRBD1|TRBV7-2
CASSFSGTGFGNQPQHF
TGTGCCAGCAGCTTCTCCGGGACAGGGTTTGGGAATCAGCCCCAGCATTTT
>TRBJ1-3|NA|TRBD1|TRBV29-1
CSVRDRASGNTIYF
TGCAGCGTACGGGACAGAGCATCTGGAAACACCATATATTTT
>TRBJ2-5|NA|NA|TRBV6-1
CASSEQLETQYF
TGTGCCAGCAGTGAACAGCTAGAGACCCAGTACTTC
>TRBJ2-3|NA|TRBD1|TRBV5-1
CASSVGGSSTDTQYF
TGCGCCAGCAGCGTAGGGGGCTCGAGCACAGATACGCAGTATTTT
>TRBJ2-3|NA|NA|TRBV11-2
CASTDRLLDTQYF
TGTGCCAGCACCGACAGACTTCTTGATACGCAGTATTTT
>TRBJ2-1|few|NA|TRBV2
CASREGLSSYNEQFF
TGTGCCAGCAGGGAAGGGTTAAGCTCCTACAATGAGCAGTTCTTC
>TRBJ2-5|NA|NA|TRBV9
CASGPGVAGPKETQYF
TGTGCCAGTGGGCCGGGGGTAGCCGGGCCCAAAGAGACCCAGTACTTC
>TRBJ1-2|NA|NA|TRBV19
CASSIVVGAYGYTF
TGTGCCAGTAGTATAGTTGTCGGGGCCTATGGCTACACCTTC
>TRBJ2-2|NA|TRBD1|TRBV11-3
CASSLGQGRSGELFF
TGTGCCAGCAGCTTGGGACAGGGTCGGTCCGGGGAGCTGTTTTTT
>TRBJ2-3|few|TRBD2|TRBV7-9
CASSLVSSGGVWTSTDTQYF
TGTGCCAGCAGCTTAGTGTCTAGCGGGGGGGTCTGGACTAGCACAGATACGCAGTATTTT
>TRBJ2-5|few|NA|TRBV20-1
CSVGVGQKETQYF
TGCAGTGTGGGGGTAGGCCAAAAAGAGACCCAGTACTTC
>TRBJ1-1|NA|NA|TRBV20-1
CSASEAGHVNTEAFF
TGCAGTGCGAGCGAAGCGGGACACGTGAACACTGAAGCTTTCTTT
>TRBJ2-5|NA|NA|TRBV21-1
CASFSWSGEETQYF
TGTGCCAGCTTTAGTTGGTCGGGGGAAGAGACCCAGTACTTC
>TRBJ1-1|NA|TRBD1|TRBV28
CATRGSSNTEAFF
TGTGCCACCAGGGGGTCGTCGAACACTGAAGCTTTCTTT
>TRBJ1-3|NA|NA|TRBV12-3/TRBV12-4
CASSLNTAPGNTIYF
TGTGCCAGCAGTTTAAACACGGCACCAGGAAACACCATATATTTT
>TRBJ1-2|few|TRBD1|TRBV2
CASSATGDYGYTF
TGTGCCAGCAGTGCCACAGGGGACTATGGCTACACCTTC
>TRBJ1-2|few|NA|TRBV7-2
CASSPPTANYGYTF
TGTGCCAGCAGCCCCCCGACAGCTAACTATGGCTACACCTTC
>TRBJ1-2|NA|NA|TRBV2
CASNGASDGYTF
TGTGCCAGCAACGGGGCCTCGGATGGCTACACCTTC
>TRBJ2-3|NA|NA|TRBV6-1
CASNNLGTDTQYF
TGTGCCAGCAACAACCTGGGGACAGATACGCAGTATTTT
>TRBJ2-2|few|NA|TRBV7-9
CASAVQAQSGELFF
TGTGCCAGCGCGGTTCAGGCGCAGAGCGGGGAGCTGTTTTTT
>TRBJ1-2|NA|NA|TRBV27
CASKHVLYGYTF
TGTGCCAGCAAGCACGTACTCTATGGCTACACCTTC
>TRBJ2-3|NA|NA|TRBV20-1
CSATSLDTGTDTQYF
TGCAGTGCTACTTCACTCGATACTGGCACAGATACGCAGTATTTT
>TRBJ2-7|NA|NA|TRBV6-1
CASRRTAYEQYF
TGTGCCAGCAGAAGAACAGCCTACGAGCAGTACTTC
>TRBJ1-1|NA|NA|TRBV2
CASSPAPTEAFF
TGTGCCAGCAGCCCTGCCCCCACTGAAGCTTTCTTT
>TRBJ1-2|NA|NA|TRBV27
CASSLLGVRSYTF
TGTGCCAGCAGTTTACTGGGGGTTCGGAGCTACACCTTC
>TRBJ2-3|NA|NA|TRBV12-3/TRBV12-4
CASRLADAAGDTQYF
TGTGCCAGCAGGCTAGCCGATGCCGCAGGTGATACGCAGTATTTT
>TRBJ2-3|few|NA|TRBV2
CASSQGSTDTQYF
TGTGCCAGCAGTCAGGGATCCACAGATACGCAGTATTTT
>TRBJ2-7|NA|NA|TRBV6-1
CASHPGGITYEQYF
TGTGCCAGCCACCCTGGGGGAATTACCTACGAGCAGTACTTC
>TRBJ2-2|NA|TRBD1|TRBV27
CASSPTETGAATGELFF
TGTGCCAGCAGTCCGACAGAAACAGGGGCTGCCACCGGGGAGCTGTTTTTT
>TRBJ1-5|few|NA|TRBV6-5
CASSSQVAGGAGGNQPQHF
TGTGCCAGCAGTTCCCAGGTAGCGGGGGGCGCCGGCGGCAATCAGCCCCAGCATTTT
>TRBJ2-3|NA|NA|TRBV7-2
CASSSSRRTDTQYF
TGTGCCAGCAGCTCCAGTAGGAGAACAGATACGCAGTATTTT
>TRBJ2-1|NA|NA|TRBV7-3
CASSLSSYNEQFF
TGTGCCAGCAGCTTAAGCTCGTACAATGAGCAGTTCTTC
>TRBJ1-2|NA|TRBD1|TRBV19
CATQGGQGPLRYGYTF
TGTGCCACCCAGGGGGGACAGGGGCCTCTTCGGTATGGCTACACCTTC
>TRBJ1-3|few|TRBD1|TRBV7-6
CASSPGTGTGASGNTIYF
TGTGCCAGCAGCCCGGGAACCGGGACAGGGGCCTCTGGAAACACCATATATTTT
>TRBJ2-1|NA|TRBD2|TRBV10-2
CASSEWLAGGLSHNEQFF
TGCGCCAGCAGTGAGTGGCTAGCGGGGGGGCTCTCCCACAATGAGCAGTTCTTC